A single sample is the source of the 15 T cell receptor beta chains below, sequenced in a study of blood T cell repertoires in COVID-19. TCRdb's table, derived via immunoSEQ multiplex PCR, lists solely in-frame clones and lacks some. Of a few hundred thousand clones in the sample, about nine tenths were seen once. Sequenced material: peripheral blood. Source of these receptors: a man aged 18 to 30 with active or convalescent COVID-19.

The chain has TRBV18 and TRBJ2-1; D remains unclear. V was cut by 2 bases and J by 3 bases, with 5 bases left in between. Looked up from germline, CDR1 is KGHSH and CDR2 is LQKENI. The CDR3 is 13 amino acids. The CDR3 spells CASSPGNYNEQFF. The CDR3 nucleotides are TGTGCCAGCTCACCAGGCAACTACAATGAGCAGTTCTTC.

The chain is built from TRBV7-8 and TRBJ1-1; 8 positions agree with TRBD1. Germline loops: CDR1 SGHVS, CDR2 FQNEAQ. The V gene end was trimmed by 4 bases and the J gene end by 6 bases; junction bases not matched to a gene: 7. The CDR3 sequence is 14 residues long. For the CDR3, the DNA is TGTGCCAGCAGCTCCCCGGACAGGGTTCCTGAAGCTTTCTTT. Protein: CASSSPDRVPEAFF.

Comment on this clone: Other DNA sequences within the sample encode an identical CDR3. The genes are TRBV5-1 and TRBJ2-7; D is ambiguous. Germline assignment: CDR1 SGHRS and CDR2 YFSETQ. The CDR3 extends over 12 amino acids. V gave up 0 bases and J gave up 2 bases, with 3 bases separating them. CDR3 in DNA: TGCGCCAGCAGCTTGGGAGCCTACGAGCAGTACTTC. Amino acid sequence: CASSLGAYEQYF.

The rearrangement uses TRBV15 and TRBJ1-5, with D possibly matching TRBD1 (6 bases). V lost 5 bases and J 0 bases, leaving 17 bases between the germline ends. This CDR3 spans 17 amino acids. Looked up from germline, CDR1 is LNHNV and CDR2 is YYDKDF (reference sequence). The CDR3 sequence: CATSRYRTVNSNQPQHF. Written as DNA, the CDR3 is TGTGCCACCAGCCGATATAGGACAGTTAATAGCAATCAGCCCCAGCATTTT.

This clone appeared a single time. The chain recombines TRBV10-2 with TRBJ1-2; TRBD1 matches 9 bases. Germline V gives CDR1 WSHSY, CDR2 SAAADI. This CDR3 has 15 residues. With 2 bases clipped from V and 3 bases from J, the junction kept 4 bases outside the gene matches. CDR3 bases: TGCGCCAGCAGTGAGAAGGGACAGGGAGACTATGGCTACACCTTC. Residues: CASSEKGQGDYGYTF.

This clone came up once. This chain joins TRBV27 and TRBJ2-2, with TRBD2 as a possible D gene (6 bases). V was trimmed by 4 bases and J by 9 bases, leaving 15 bases between them. CDR3 length: 14 residues. Germline loops: CDR1 MNHEY, CDR2 SMNVEV (reference sequence). CDR3 protein: CASSSGRSPRELFF. The CDR3 DNA sequence: TGTGCCAGCAGTTCCGGGAGAAGTCCCCGGGAGCTGTTTTTT.

The chain has TRBV10-3 and TRBJ1-5; the D gene is possibly TRBD1 (6 bases). Trimming left V 6 bases short and J 0 bases short, with 6 bases between. This CDR3 comprises 13 residues. Germline V CDR1 and CDR2: ENHRY, SYGVKD. The CDR3 bases are TGTGCCATCAGCAGGGGTAGCAATCAGCCCCAGCATTTT. Its translation is CAISRGSNQPQHF.

The chain has TRBV27 and TRBJ2-1; the D gene is possibly TRBD1 (5 bases). The ends were cut back, 2 bases at V and 12 bases at J, with 11 bases in the middle. The length of the CDR3 is 12 residues. Germline CDR1 MNHEY, CDR2 SMNVEV (reference sequence). The CDR3 DNA is TGTGCCAGCAGTTTACTAGGGGCTGGGCAGTTCTTC. It yields the protein CASSLLGAGQFF.

This clone came up a few times. The chain has TRBV5-5 and TRBJ1-4; TRBD1 agrees at 8 bases. The CDR3 loop spans 18 amino acids. V lost 4 bases to trimming and J lost 8 bases; unmatched junction nucleotides: 19. Germline V gene data show CDR1 as SGHKS and CDR2 as YYEKEE (reference sequence). CDR3 sequence reads: CASSLKTSGTGIGEKLFF. As DNA, the CDR3 is TGTGCCAGCAGCCTCAAAACCTCCGGGACAGGAATCGGGGAAAAACTGTTTTTT.

The chain has TRBV28 and TRBJ1-5, with 8 bases aligning to TRBD1. The V gene's germline CDR1 is MDHEN and CDR2 SYDVKM. Trimming cost V 5 bases and J 2 bases; bases outside gene matches: 5. The CDR3 runs 15 residues. The CDR3 DNA follows: TGTGCCAGCAGTCCTCAGGGGGCGCGCAATCAGCCCCAGCATTTT. Its translation is CASSPQGARNQPQHF.

The chain couples TRBV4-1 to TRBJ2-4; TRBD1 agrees at 9 bases. The CDR3 length is 15 residues. Trimming took 5 bases from V and 6 from J; bases not matched to a gene: 8. Germline V gene sequence: CDR1 MGHRA, CDR2 YSYEKL. The DNA for the CDR3 is TGCGCCAGCAGCGAGGGACAGGGAATAGGAAACATTCAGTACTTC. It is translated as CASSEGQGIGNIQYF.

The rearrangement uses TRBV7-8 and TRBJ1-5; no clear D gene. Per germline, CDR1 SGHVS and CDR2 FQNEAQ. The CDR3 covers 15 residues. V was clipped by 5 bases and J by 4 bases, with 15 bases between them. CDR3 nucleotides: TGTGCCAGCAGCCAACTAGACGGGAGAAATCAGCCCCAGCATTTT. Translated: CASSQLDGRNQPQHF.

The chain joins TRBV7-9 to TRBJ2-1; D is perhaps TRBD1 (5 bases). CDR1 and CDR2 from the germline V gene are SEHNR and FQNEAQ (reference sequence). V was trimmed by 2 bases and J by 3 bases, leaving 14 bases between them. The CDR3 is 16 amino acids. CDR3 sequence reads: CASSLQRQTIYNEQFF. The CDR3 bases are TGTGCCAGCAGCTTACAGCGACAGACGATCTACAATGAGCAGTTCTTC.

V is TRBV7-9 and J is TRBJ2-3; 12 bases are a match to TRBD2. There are 17 residues in the CDR3. Losses at the gene ends were 5 bases for V and 2 bases for J; bases not matched to a gene: 8. Per the germline V gene, CDR1 is SEHNR and CDR2 is FQNEAQ (reference sequence). The CDR3 loop is CASSTWTSGMNTDTQYF. The CDR3 DNA reads as TGTGCCAGCAGCACCTGGACTAGCGGGATGAACACAGATACGCAGTATTTT. Based on the CDR3 plus reference TRBV7-9 and TRBJ2-3, the full variable domain is DTGVSQNPRHKITKRGQNVTFRCDPISEHNRLYWYRQTLGQGPEFLTYFQNEAQLEKSRLLSDRFSAERPKGSFSTLEIQRTEQGDSAMYLCASSTWTSGMNTDTQYFGPGTRLTVL.

The V gene is TRBV19, the J gene TRBJ1-5; D is unresolved. The CDR3 is made up of 15 amino acids. Trimming stripped 5 bases from V and 1 base from J, with 12 bases between. Germline CDR1 and CDR2: LNHDA and SQIVND (reference sequence). CDR3 nucleotide sequence: TGTGCCAGTAGTGTCAATAGTTGGAGCAATCAGCCCCAGCATTTT. Amino acid sequence: CASSVNSWSNQPQHF.